One and the same sample provided the 16 T cell receptor beta chains below, sequenced in a study of cytomegalovirus exposure and HLA in healthy donors. The PCR ran on 60 Vbeta and 13 Jbeta primers. This table comes from immunoSEQ multiplex PCR, and its TCRdb copy is limited to in-frame clones, with some not included. The sample carries approximately 150,000 clones, roughly four fifths recorded once. The sample consisted of PBMCs. The receptors stem from a man younger than 40 in good health and CMV-seropositive.

The chain has TRBV7-2 and TRBJ2-1; D not certain. The ends were cut back, 1 base at V and 10 bases at J, with 14 bases in the middle. The CDR3 consists of 14 residues. Germline V gives CDR1 SGHTA, CDR2 FQGNSA. The CDR3 loop reads CASSLESISREQFF. The DNA of the CDR3 is TGTGCCAGCAGCTTAGAAAGTATTAGCCGGGAGCAGTTCTTC.

This clone is a singleton in its sample. The chain joins TRBV28 to TRBJ1-1, with D perhaps matching TRBD1 (5 bases). Trimming stripped 6 bases from V and 0 bases from J, with 14 bases between. Germline V gene data show CDR1 as MDHEN and CDR2 as SYDVKM. The CDR3 contains 15 residues. The CDR3 DNA reads as TGTGCCAGCAGCAAACTACAGGCGTTGAACACTGAAGCTTTCTTT. Translated: CASSKLQALNTEAFF.

The rearrangement joins TRBV28 to TRBJ1-1; D is uncertain. V dropped 2 bases and J dropped 1 base, with 11 bases sitting between them. Germline V gene data show CDR1 as MDHEN and CDR2 as SYDVKM. The CDR3 runs to 15 residues. The CDR3: CASSLRTFRNTEAFF. CDR3 sequence (DNA): TGTGCCAGCAGTTTAAGAACGTTTAGGAACACTGAAGCTTTCTTT.

The chain carries TRBV18 and TRBJ1-1, with 10 bases identical to TRBD1. With 3 bases clipped from V and 0 bases from J, the junction kept 1 base outside the gene matches. The length of the CDR3 is 15 residues. Germline CDR1 is KGHSH and CDR2 is LQKENI. The CDR3 protein is CASSPGQGMNTEAFF. CDR3 DNA: TGTGCCAGCTCACCGGGACAGGGGATGAACACTGAAGCTTTCTTT.

The gene calls are TRBV19 and TRBJ1-1; D uncertain. Trimming pared 5 bases from V and 4 bases from J, leaving 14 bases between. The CDR3 extends over 14 amino acids. Germline lookup yields CDR1 LNHDA and CDR2 SQIVND (reference sequence). In nucleotides, the CDR3 is TGTGCCAGTAGTCCCGACATAAGTAGCACTGAAGCTTTCTTT. Amino acids: CASSPDISSTEAFF.

J is TRBJ2-7 and V is TRBV15, with no clear D. Germline V gives CDR1 LNHNV, CDR2 YYDKDF (reference sequence). The CDR3 length is 13 residues. V was cut by 0 bases and J by 4 bases, with 7 bases left in between. CDR3 loop: CATSRDKPYEQYF. The CDR3 coding sequence is TGTGCCACCAGCAGAGATAAGCCTTACGAGCAGTACTTC.

The chain carries TRBV5-1 and TRBJ2-1, with no clear D. V lost 9 bases and J lost 5, with 21 bases in between. Germline CDR1 is SGHRS and CDR2 is YFSETQ. The CDR3 spans 15 residues. The CDR3 DNA is TGCGCCACCTCATCGCCGGGTACCAGAAACAATGAGCAGTTCTTC. Amino acids: CATSSPGTRNNEQFF.

The CDR3 DNA sequence: TGTGCCAGCAGCCAGGGGGCAGATACGCAGTATTTT. The encoded protein is CASSQGADTQYF. V usage is TRBV6-5 and J usage is TRBJ2-3, with 7 bases that match TRBD1. The CDR3 consists of 12 residues. Losses at the gene ends were 6 bases for V and 4 bases for J; bases not matched to a gene: 1. Germline V gives CDR1 MNHEY, CDR2 SVGAGI.

This clone was counted a few times. The chain uses TRBV5-6 and TRBJ2-2; D is ambiguous. V was cut by 1 base and J by 4 bases, with 5 bases left in between. The CDR3 is 13 residues long. Germline V gene sequence: CDR1 SGHDT, CDR2 YYEEEE. This CDR3 is CASSLISTGELFF. The CDR3 coding sequence is TGTGCCAGCAGCTTGATCAGCACCGGGGAGCTGTTTTTT.

This chain uses TRBV7-9 with TRBJ1-1, with TRBD1 as a possible D gene (5 bases). The germline V gene encodes CDR1 SEHNR and CDR2 FQNEAQ (reference sequence). V was shortened by 5 bases and J by 3 bases, with 16 bases between the two germline ends. This CDR3 has 15 amino acids. CDR3 sequence (DNA): TGTGCCAGCAGCCTAGGGACTCTTGGTTACACTGAAGCTTTCTTT. Its translation is CASSLGTLGYTEAFF.

V is TRBV28 and J is TRBJ2-7; 8 bases match TRBD2. The CDR3 covers 14 residues. Germline trimming cut 8 bases from V and 2 bases from J; bases unmatched to any gene: 8. Germline assignment: CDR1 MDHEN and CDR2 SYDVKM. The CDR3 DNA sequence: TGTGCCAGCTATCGGGAGGGAAGGGCCTACGAGCAGTACTTC. This codes for CASYREGRAYEQYF.

The rearrangement uses TRBV5-1 and TRBJ1-6; D perhaps matches TRBD1 (6 bases). Germline values: CDR1 SGHRS, CDR2 YFSETQ. V was cut by 4 bases and J by 9 bases, with 20 bases left in between. The length of the CDR3 is 16 residues. The CDR3 nucleotides read TGCGCCAGCAGCCTCCAATCCCAGGGGTCGGGTTCACCCCTCCACTTT. Translation gives CASSLQSQGSGSPLHF.

This clone was found a few times. The chain carries TRBV13 and TRBJ2-3; 8 bases are shared with TRBD1. The V segment lost 5 bases and the J segment 2 bases; nucleotides outside the gene matches: 9. Germline assignment: CDR1 PRHDT and CDR2 FYEKMQ (reference sequence). The CDR3 has 16 residues. The CDR3 region has the DNA TGTGCCAGCAGCCCGACAGGGGAGCCCACCACAGATACGCAGTATTTT. Translating gives CASSPTGEPTTDTQYF.

The DNA of the CDR3 is TGTGCCAGCAGCTTGAGGACAGGGACAGATACGCAGTATTTT. Its protein product is CASSLRTGTDTQYF. The chain is built from TRBV5-4 and TRBJ2-3; TRBD1 agrees at 8 bases. CDR3 length: 14 amino acids. Germline V CDR1 and CDR2: SGHNT, YYREEE (reference sequence). Trimming cost V 1 base and J 3 bases; bases outside gene matches: 1.

This sequence joins TRBV4-1 and TRBJ2-1; TRBD2 aligns across 8 bases. The germline V gene encodes CDR1 MGHRA and CDR2 YSYEKL. The CDR3 runs 16 residues. V shed 1 base and J 9 bases; nucleotides not matched to a gene: 11. CDR3 protein: CASSQVAAGGSLEQFF. Here the CDR3 DNA reads TGCGCCAGCAGCCAAGTCGCCGCGGGAGGTAGTCTTGAGCAGTTCTTC.

This sequence joins TRBV5-1 and TRBJ2-5; TRBD1 agrees at 7 bases. The trim removed 8 bases at V and 4 bases at J, leaving 11 bases unmatched. CDR1 is SGHRS and CDR2 is YFSETQ in the germline V gene. The CDR3 runs 14 residues. CDR3 in amino acids: CASSRGGSGETQYF. DNA of the CDR3: TGCGCCAGTTCCCGAGGGGGCTCAGGAGAGACCCAGTACTTC.